This TCR beta chain was identified during a study of technical replicates of blood from four donors. Only one count was recorded for this clone. The V gene's germline CDR1 is MDHEN and CDR2 SYDVKM. CDR3 length: 14 amino acids. V was pared by 3 bases and J by 7 bases, with 12 bases between. TCRdb's table, derived via immunoSEQ multiplex PCR, lists solely in-frame clones and lacks some. The table lists around 100,000 clones, over 85% of them singletons. The J gene is TRBJ1-4, the V gene TRBV28, with D perhaps TRBD1 (5 bases). This sequence was found in a human donor in good health. Material: T cells isolated from PBMCs. This CDR3 reads CASSFTGGSEKLFF. For the CDR3, the DNA is TGTGCCAGCAGTTTCACAGGCGGCAGTGAAAAACTGTTTTTT. Full variable domain (outside the CDR3, taken from reference TRBV28 and TRBJ1-4): DVKVTQSSRYLVKRTGEKVFLECVQDMDHENMFWYRQDPGLGLRLIYFSYDVKMKEKGDIPEGYSVSREKKERFSLILESASTNQTSMYLCASSFTGGSEKLFFGSGTQLSVL.